This note documents a single T cell receptor (beta chain) sequence. In the study's own analysis: By means of reference gene primer amplification, nucleated cell counts were estimated. Using immunoSEQ multiplex PCR, the repertoire was profiled, and TCRdb retains in-frame clones only, with some absent. V and J calls and clone size are given by that table; D and trimming were obtained from the DNA. This table has 390,000 or so clones, over 75% appearing once. This sample was taken from a study of blood T cell repertoires in COVID-19. While infection was still active, Seattle patients were enrolled and then followed longitudinally. Trimming removed 1 base from V and 3 bases from J; junction bases left unmatched: 11. Germline assignment: CDR1 LGHNA and CDR2 YSLEER. This CDR3 spans 18 amino acids.

The sequence derives from a woman in her twenties or thirties with COVID-19, enrolled during active disease. The sequencing input was peripheral blood. The chain joins TRBV4-3 to TRBJ2-1, with TRBD1 matching 8 bases. The DNA of the CDR3 is TGCGCCAGCAGCCAAGCAAGGACAGGGATGGACTACTACAATGAGCAGTTCTTC. Its translation: CASSQARTGMDYYNEQFF.